This section outlines one TCR beta chain sequence together with its context. The sample comes from a study of blood T cell repertoires in COVID-19. The overall study: Material from acute and convalescent COVID-19 was sourced from the United States, Italy and Spain. PBMCs, B-cell-depleted T cells, or T cells provided the cDNA or gDNA that made up the material.

Germline CDR1 reads MNHEY; CDR2 reads SVGAGI. With V trimmed by 3 bases and J by 5 bases, 8 bases remained unmatched. The CDR3 has 15 amino acids. Study processing details: Quantification of nucleated cells was approximated via reference gene primer amplification. Method: immunoSEQ multiplex PCR; TCRdb's copy keeps in-frame clones and lacks some. That table furnishes V, J and clone size, whereas the DNA furnished D and trimming. The data show 190,000 or so clones, roughly 89% seen once. This chain uses TRBV6-5 with TRBJ2-7; 9 nucleotides agree with TRBD2. The sequence derives from a woman younger than 30 who had recovered from COVID-19. The sample taken for sequencing was peripheral blood. The CDR3 loop reads CASSYSAGGLNEQYF. The CDR3, as DNA: TGTGCCAGCAGTTATTCAGCGGGGGGCCTAAACGAGCAGTACTTC.